This TCR beta chain is from a study of cytomegalovirus exposure and HLA in healthy donors. At the level of the study: A previous analysis identified around 120 million unique TCR beta sequences derived from around 180 million T cells.

This CDR3 region has 15 residues. Trimming stripped 7 bases from V and 0 bases from J, with 12 bases between. Germline V gene sequence: CDR1 SGHAT, CDR2 FQNNGV. The PCR contained 60 Vbeta and 13 Jbeta primers. Assay used: immunoSEQ multiplex PCR; TCRdb lists only in-frame clones, some missing. Altogether 150,000 to 200,000 clones are present, approximately 76% being singletons, with the ten largest covering around 1.5%. The sequence was collected from a man between 60 and 75 years old in good health and CMV-seronegative. The rearrangement links TRBV11-2 to TRBJ2-2, with D tentatively TRBD2 (5 bases). What was sequenced was PBMCs. CDR3 residues: CASTQADPNTGELFF. The CDR3 DNA follows: TGTGCCAGCACCCAAGCGGACCCGAACACCGGGGAGCTGTTTTTT.